These 28 T cell receptor beta chains came from one sample sequenced in a study of response to subunit inactivated influenza vaccine. In TCRdb, the RT-PCR reads were re-called with MiXCR into one record per CDR3 protein. The table shows hundreds of thousands of distinct CDR3 sequences, with about 25% occurring only once. Sequencing used CD4+ T cells sorted from PBMCs, obtained 4 to 6 days after vaccination. These receptors all stem from a man aged 45-60 years who received an inactivated influenza vaccine.

This clonotype was seen ten or more times. This chain connects TRBV24-1 to TRBJ2-1, with D tentatively TRBD1 or TRBD2 (6 bases each). CDR3 size: 14 residues. V lost 6 bases to trimming and J lost 1 base, with 9 bases between them. Looked up from germline, CDR1 is KGHDR and CDR2 is SFDVKD. The CDR3 loop is CATSWGASYNEQFF. In DNA form, the CDR3 reads TGTGCCACCAGTTGGGGGGCGTCCTACAATGAGCAGTTCTTC.

The rearrangement links TRBV4-2 to TRBJ1-5, with a weak D call TRBD1 (5 bases). Germline lookup yields CDR1 LGHNA and CDR2 YNFKEQ. Between the trimmed V and J ends, which lost 0 bases and 3 bases, there was a span of 15 bases. This CDR3 spans 17 amino acids. The CDR3 sequence is CASSQDQSSRANQPQHF. Here the CDR3 DNA reads TGTGCCAGCAGCCAAGATCAGTCGAGCAGGGCCAATCAGCCCCAGCATTTT.

A few counts support this clonotype. The gene calls are TRBV4-2 and TRBJ2-7, with a weak D call TRBD2 (5 bases). Germline V CDR1 and CDR2: LGHNA, YNFKEQ. The CDR3 spans 17 residues. Trimming pared 0 bases from V and 1 base from J, leaving 16 bases between. Written as DNA, the CDR3 is TGTGCCAGCAGCCAAGATTTCGGAGGTAGCCCTTCCTACGAGCAGTACTTC. Amino acids: CASSQDFGGSPSYEQYF.

This clonotype was recorded at least ten times. The chain recombines TRBV24-1 with TRBJ2-1; 10 bases map to TRBD1. V gave up 4 bases and J gave up 5 bases; unmatched junction bases: 4. Germline V CDR1 and CDR2: KGHDR, SFDVKD. The CDR3 runs 15 residues. In DNA, the CDR3 is TGTGCCACCAGTGAAAGACAGGGGGCCAACAATGAGCAGTTCTTC. The encoded protein is CATSERQGANNEQFF.

This rearrangement joins TRBV25-1 to TRBJ2-1, with 7 bases that match TRBD2. CDR1 is MGHDK, CDR2 SYGVNS, per germline. The CDR3 has 13 residues. V lost 5 bases and J lost 6; bases outside the gene matches: 4. The chain's CDR3 is CASSQRDGNEQFF. The CDR3, as DNA: TGTGCCAGCAGTCAGCGGGATGGCAATGAGCAGTTCTTC.

This clonotype occurred many times. The rearrangement links TRBV12-3 or TRBV12-4 to TRBJ1-1, with unresolved D. The germline V and J ends were trimmed by 2 bases and 0 bases, with 1 base remaining between them. The CDR3 covers 12 residues. This CDR3 reads CASSLLNTEAFF. Written as DNA, the CDR3 is TGTGCCAGCAGTTTACTGAACACTGAAGCTTTCTTT.

The genes are TRBV5-1 and TRBJ2-1; D may be TRBD1 (7 bases). Looked up from germline, CDR1 is SGHRS and CDR2 is YFSETQ. The germline V and J ends were trimmed by 5 bases and 5 bases, with 17 bases remaining between them. There are 15 residues in the CDR3. CDR3 in DNA: TGCGCCAGCAGGGAGGGGGCGATAGTCCACAATGAGCAGTTCTTC. Its protein product is CASREGAIVHNEQFF.

This clonotype appeared a few times. J is TRBJ2-7 and V is TRBV28; 11 positions match TRBD2. The CDR3 has 16 amino acids. Germline loops: CDR1 MDHEN, CDR2 SYDVKM. Unmatched junction bases numbered 9, after V lost 5 bases and J lost 3 bases. In DNA form, the CDR3 reads TGTGCCAGCAGTCCGGGACTAGCGGCCGTCAACTACGAGCAGTACTTC. Protein product: CASSPGLAAVNYEQYF. Complete variable domain (other parts from reference TRBV28 and TRBJ2-7): DVKVTQSSRYLVKRTGEKVFLECVQDMDHENMFWYRQDPGLGLRLIYFSYDVKMKEKGDIPEGYSVSREKKERFSLILESASTNQTSMYLCASSPGLAAVNYEQYFGPGTRLTVT.

The J gene is TRBJ2-3, the V gene TRBV7-2, with TRBD1 identical over 9 bases. Per germline, CDR1 SGHTA and CDR2 FQGNSA. The CDR3 covers 15 residues. Trimming took 5 bases from V and 5 from J; bases not matched to a gene: 8. CDR3 DNA: TGTGCCAGCAGCAAAACCGGGACAGGGATAGATACGCAGTATTTT. Protein: CASSKTGTGIDTQYF.

This clonotype was detected a few times. This chain links TRBV6-2 or TRBV6-3 with TRBJ1-2; maybe TRBD1 (6 bases). CDR3 size: 13 residues. The germline gives CDR1 MNHEY, CDR2 SVGEGT. V shed 6 bases and J shed 4 bases, with 12 bases lying between them. The CDR3 DNA sequence: TGTGCCAGCAGAACAGGGTTCGGCTATGGCTACACCTTC. This gives the protein CASRTGFGYGYTF.

This clonotype was observed a few times. This sequence joins TRBV30 and TRBJ2-5; D ambiguous. The germline V gene encodes CDR1 GTSNPN and CDR2 SVGIG (reference sequence). V shed 7 bases and J shed 4 bases, with 13 bases lying between them. The CDR3 runs to 12 residues. CDR3 in DNA: TGTGCCTCCACCCTGGGTGCAGAGACCCAGTACTTC. This encodes CASTLGAETQYF.

There are many counts of this clonotype. The chain recombines TRBV7-8 with TRBJ1-6, with 8 positions matching TRBD1. Germline-derived CDR1 and CDR2 are SGHVS and FQNEAQ. The CDR3 sequence is 15 residues long. V shed 5 bases and J 7 bases; nucleotides not matched to a gene: 7. The CDR3 protein is CASSLPGGRNSPLHF. The CDR3 DNA is TGTGCCAGCAGCCTACCAGGGGGCCGGAATTCACCCCTCCACTTT.

The chain has TRBV3-1 and TRBJ1-3; D is ambiguous. Germline CDR1 and CDR2: LGHDT and YNNKEL (reference sequence). Trimming cost V 0 bases and J 6 bases, with 3 bases left between them. The CDR3 covers 12 residues. CDR3 region: CASSQEENTIYF. The CDR3 DNA sequence: TGTGCCAGCAGCCAAGAGGAAAACACCATATATTTT. The entire variable domain, with the rest obtained from reference TRBV3-1 and TRBJ1-3, is as follows: DTAVSQTPKYLVTQMGNDKSIKCEQNLGHDTMYWYKQDSKKFLKIMFSYNNKELIINETVPNRFSPKSPDKAHLNLHINSLELGDSAVYFCASSQEENTIYFGEGSWLTVV.

The chain uses TRBV5-1 and TRBJ2-1; tentatively, D is TRBD1 (5 bases). Looked up from germline, CDR1 is SGHRS and CDR2 is YFSETQ. The CDR3 contains 13 residues. Trimming took off 0 bases at V and 10 bases at J, with 11 bases between the two ends. For the CDR3, the DNA is TGCGCCAGCAGCTTGGGGACACCCCCCGAGCAGTTCTTC. This gives the protein CASSLGTPPEQFF.

The CDR3 DNA sequence: TGTGCCAGCAGCCAAGGGACTAGCGGGAGCCAAGAGACCCAGTACTTC. Translating it yields CASSQGTSGSQETQYF. V and J are TRBV3-1 and TRBJ2-5; 13 bases align to TRBD2. The CDR3 has 16 amino acids. Germline V gene data show CDR1 as LGHDT and CDR2 as YNNKEL (reference sequence). With V trimmed by 1 base and J by 1 base, 0 bases remained unmatched.

The table lists this clonotype with a few counts. The chain uses TRBV12-3 or TRBV12-4 and TRBJ2-2; no definite D call. Deletions cut 7 bases from V and 8 bases from J, with 14 bases between. CDR3 length equals 13 residues. The CDR3 DNA reads as TGTGCCAGCAAGCCGGGCCCAACAGGGGAGCTGTTTTTT. Translated, it gives CASKPGPTGELFF.

This clonotype was observed a handful of times. The gene calls are TRBV5-6 and TRBJ2-7, with 11 bases lining up with TRBD2. J was trimmed by 7 bases and V by 7 bases; bases with no gene match: 19. The CDR3 is made up of 17 amino acids. In germline, CDR1 is SGHDT, CDR2 YYEEEE. CDR3 sequence reads: CASGPRASGRTFREQYF. In DNA form, the CDR3 reads TGTGCCAGCGGACCGCGCGCTAGCGGGAGGACCTTCAGGGAGCAGTACTTC.

V is TRBV6-2 or TRBV6-3 and J is TRBJ2-7; possible D gene TRBD2, 6 bases. Per germline, CDR1 MNHEY and CDR2 SVGEGT. This CDR3 is 14 amino acids long. With 5 bases removed from V and 1 base from J, the gap between germline ends came to 12 bases. CDR3 bases: TGTGCCAGCAGTAGACCGGCGGGGTCCTACGAGCAGTACTTC. As protein: CASSRPAGSYEQYF.

This clonotype appeared a few times. The rearrangement links TRBV5-6 to TRBJ1-1, with D hard to call. CDR3 length: 14 residues. CDR1 is SGHDT and CDR2 is YYEEEE in the germline V gene. Between the trimmed V and J ends, which lost 4 bases and 0 bases, there was a span of 10 bases. The CDR3: CASSGNSMNTEAFF. Here the CDR3 DNA reads TGTGCCAGCAGCGGAAACAGCATGAACACTGAAGCTTTCTTT.

The chain has TRBV10-3 and TRBJ1-6; D remains unclear. Per germline, CDR1 ENHRY and CDR2 SYGVKD. V was pared by 3 bases and J by 7 bases, with 13 bases between. The CDR3 totals 15 residues. CDR3: CAISEARTVNSPLHF. CDR3 DNA: TGTGCCATCAGTGAAGCAAGGACTGTGAATTCACCCCTCCACTTT.

This clonotype was recorded at least ten times. This rearrangement joins TRBV20-1 to TRBJ2-1; no firm D call. The V end was cut by 3 bases, the J end by 14 bases, with 11 bases between. Per the germline V gene, CDR1 is DFQATT and CDR2 is SNEGSKA (reference sequence). There are 10 residues in the CDR3. The CDR3 loop is CSASPAFEFF. CDR3 nucleotide sequence: TGCAGTGCTAGCCCGGCTTTTGAGTTCTTC.

This clonotype was observed a handful of times. The gene calls are TRBV4-3 and TRBJ2-7; 9 bases match TRBD2. This CDR3 region has 15 residues. The junction had 5 bases not matched to a gene; V was cut back by 3 bases and J by 2 bases. CDR1 LGHNA and CDR2 YSLEER come from the germline V gene. CDR3 sequence: CASSQSSGATYEQYF. The CDR3 nucleotides are TGCGCCAGCAGCCAGTCTAGCGGGGCAACCTACGAGCAGTACTTC.

CDR3 nucleotides: TGTGCCAGCAGCTTAGCGGGTAGACTAATCCAAGAGACCCAGTACTTC. Residues: CASSLAGRLIQETQYF. J is TRBJ2-5 and V is TRBV7-2; the D gene is possibly TRBD2 (5 bases). Trimming shortened V by 0 bases and J by 1 base, and 12 bases separated the two germline ends. CDR3 length equals 16 residues. CDR1 is SGHTA and CDR2 is FQGNSA in the germline V gene.

This clonotype appeared a few times. This chain joins TRBV27 and TRBJ2-5; D unresolved. Germline V gene data show CDR1 as MNHEY and CDR2 as SMNVEV (reference sequence). The V end lost 4 bases, the J end lost 6 bases, and 15 bases lay between the germline ends. The CDR3 is 14 residues long. CDR3 amino acids: CASSSGRPPQTQYF. DNA for the CDR3: TGTGCCAGCAGTTCAGGACGGCCGCCCCAGACCCAGTACTTC.

CDR3 residues: CSATLGTAQETQYF. CDR3 DNA: TGCAGTGCTACCTTAGGGACAGCACAAGAGACCCAGTACTTC. J is TRBJ2-5 and V is TRBV20-1, with 7 positions matching TRBD1. The germline V gene encodes CDR1 DFQATT and CDR2 SNEGSKA (reference sequence). J lost 2 bases, V lost 4 bases, and 7 bases had no gene match. The CDR3 loop spans 14 amino acids.

As DNA, the CDR3 is TGTGCCAGCAGTTATGGGACGACTGCCGAGCAGTACTTC. Translated, it gives CASSYGTTAEQYF. The chain couples TRBV6-6 to TRBJ2-7, with D perhaps TRBD1 or TRBD2 (5 bases each). Trimming removed 3 bases at V and 6 bases at J, with 12 bases between. The CDR3 runs to 13 residues. The germline V gene encodes CDR1 MNHNY and CDR2 SVGAGI (reference sequence).

The chain employs TRBV30 and TRBJ2-7; D remains ambiguous. The CDR3 totals 11 residues. Germline V gives CDR1 GTSNPN, CDR2 SVGIG (reference sequence). V was trimmed by 3 bases and J by 2 bases, leaving 5 bases between them. The CDR3 loop is CAWSAAYEQYF. The DNA of the CDR3 is TGTGCCTGGAGCGCTGCCTACGAGCAGTACTTC.

The rearrangement links TRBV6-5 to TRBJ1-5; tentatively, D is TRBD1 (5 bases). CDR1 and CDR2 (germline): MNHEY, SVGAGI. CDR3 length equals 15 residues. V lost 2 bases, J lost 2 bases, and 10 bases lay in between. The CDR3 here is CASSYRGGGNQPQHF. The DNA of the CDR3 is TGTGCCAGCAGTTACAGGGGAGGGGGCAATCAGCCCCAGCATTTT.